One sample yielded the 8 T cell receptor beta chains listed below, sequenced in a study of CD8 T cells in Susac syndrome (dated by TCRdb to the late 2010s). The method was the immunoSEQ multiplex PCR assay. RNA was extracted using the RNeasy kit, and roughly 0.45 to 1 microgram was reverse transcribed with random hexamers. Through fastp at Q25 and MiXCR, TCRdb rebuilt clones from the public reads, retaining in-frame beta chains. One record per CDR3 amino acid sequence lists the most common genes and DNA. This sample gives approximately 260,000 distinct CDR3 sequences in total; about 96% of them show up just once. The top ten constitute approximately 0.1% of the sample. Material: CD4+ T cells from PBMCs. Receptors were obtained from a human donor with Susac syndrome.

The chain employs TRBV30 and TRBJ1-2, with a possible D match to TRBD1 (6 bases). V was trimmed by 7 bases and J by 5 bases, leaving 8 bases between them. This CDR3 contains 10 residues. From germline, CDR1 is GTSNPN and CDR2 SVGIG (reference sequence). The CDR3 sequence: CAFGQYGYTF. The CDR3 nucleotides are TGTGCCTTTGGACAGTATGGCTACACCTTC.

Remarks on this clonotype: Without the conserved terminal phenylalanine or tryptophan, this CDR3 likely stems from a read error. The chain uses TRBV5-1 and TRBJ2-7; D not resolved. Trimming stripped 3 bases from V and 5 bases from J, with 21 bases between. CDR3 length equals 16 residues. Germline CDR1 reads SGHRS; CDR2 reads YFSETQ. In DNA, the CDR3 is TGCGCCAGCAGCTCCCTCGTAGAAAAACCCCACCACGAGCAGTACCTC. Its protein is CASSSLVEKPHHEQYL.

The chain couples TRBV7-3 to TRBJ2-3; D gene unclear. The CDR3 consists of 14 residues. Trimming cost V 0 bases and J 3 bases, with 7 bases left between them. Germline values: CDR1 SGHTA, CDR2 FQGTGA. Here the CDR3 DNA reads TGTGCCAGCAGCTTAACCGCTTGGACAGATACGCAGTATTTT. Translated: CASSLTAWTDTQYF. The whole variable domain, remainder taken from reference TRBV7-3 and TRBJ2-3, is GAGVSQTPSNKVTEKGKYVELRCDPISGHTALYWYRQSLGQGPEFLIYFQGTGAADDSGLPNDRFFAVRPEGSVSTLKIQRTERGDSAVYLCASSLTAWTDTQYFGPGTRLTVL.

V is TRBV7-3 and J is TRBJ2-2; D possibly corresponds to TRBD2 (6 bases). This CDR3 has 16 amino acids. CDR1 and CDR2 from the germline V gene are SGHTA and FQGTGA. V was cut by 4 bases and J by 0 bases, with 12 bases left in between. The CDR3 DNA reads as TGTGCCAGCAGCTCCAGGCGGGGCCCGAACACCGGGGAGCTGTTTTTT. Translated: CASSSRRGPNTGELFF.

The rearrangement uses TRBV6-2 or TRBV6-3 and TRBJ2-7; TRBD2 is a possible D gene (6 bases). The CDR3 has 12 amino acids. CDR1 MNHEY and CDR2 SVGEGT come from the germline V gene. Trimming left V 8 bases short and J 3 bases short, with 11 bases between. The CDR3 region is CASGRGFYEQYF. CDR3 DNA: TGTGCCAGCGGGCGGGGCTTCTACGAGCAGTACTTC.

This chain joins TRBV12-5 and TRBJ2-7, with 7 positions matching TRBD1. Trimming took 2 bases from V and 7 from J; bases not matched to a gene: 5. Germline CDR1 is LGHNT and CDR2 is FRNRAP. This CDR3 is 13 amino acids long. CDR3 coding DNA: TGTGCTAGTGGTTTGATCACAGGGGAAGAGCAGTACTTC. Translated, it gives CASGLITGEEQYF.

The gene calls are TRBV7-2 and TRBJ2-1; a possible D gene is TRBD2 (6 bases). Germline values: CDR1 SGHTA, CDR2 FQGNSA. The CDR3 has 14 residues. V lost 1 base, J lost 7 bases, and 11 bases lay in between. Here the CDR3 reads CASSLERVANEQFF. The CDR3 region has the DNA TGTGCCAGCAGCTTAGAGCGGGTCGCGAATGAGCAGTTCTTC.

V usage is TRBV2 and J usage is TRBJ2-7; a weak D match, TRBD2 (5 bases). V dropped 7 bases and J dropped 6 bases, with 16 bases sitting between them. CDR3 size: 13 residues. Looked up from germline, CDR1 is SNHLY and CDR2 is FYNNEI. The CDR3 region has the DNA TGTGCCAGCACCGCCGGGGTCGTTGGCGAGCAGTACTTC. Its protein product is CASTAGVVGEQYF.